The T cell receptor beta chain under discussion was sequenced for a study of regulatory T cells in long-lasting Graves disease. Study at large: Antithyroid drugs had been taken under 3 months by newly diagnosed Graves' patients.

Assembly of TCR beta libraries relied on iRepertoire HTBI primers together with Arm-PCR of CDR3 regions. MiXCR, run by TCRdb on the multiplex PCR reads, gives a single entry per CDR3 protein. This table has around 470,000 distinct CDR3 sequences, 14% appearing once. With V trimmed by 0 bases and J by 8 bases, 10 bases remained unmatched. The CDR3 is 16 residues long. Germline V gives CDR1 SGHKS, CDR2 YYEKEE (reference sequence). The sample's time point: newly diagnosed GD, antithyroid drugs for less than 3 months. The authors made the TCR library using RNA they extracted from PBMCs. Another study also made use of these data, one on T cells in Graves' hyperthyroidism and ophthalmopathy.

The V call is TRBV5-5, the J call TRBJ2-1; 8 bases agree with TRBD2. The source was peripheral blood mononuclear cells (PBMCs), collected at new diagnosis, from a patient treated with antithyroid drugs. The clonotype originates from a woman aged 50 to 60 with Graves disease. The CDR3 reads CASSLAAGRAIDEQFF. DNA of the CDR3: TGTGCCAGCAGCTTGGCCGCCGGGAGGGCCATCGATGAGCAGTTCTTC. Looking up the rest from reference TRBV5-5 and TRBJ2-1 gives the full variable domain: DAGVTQSPTHLIKTRGQQVTLRCSPISGHKSVSWYQQVLGQGPQFIFQYYEKEERGRGNFPDRFSARQFPNYSSELNVNALLLGDSALYLCASSLAAGRAIDEQFFGPGTRLTVL.